The sequence of this T cell receptor beta chain was determined in a study of cytotoxic CD8 clonotypes in ibrutinib-treated CLL. Overall study results and limits: Clonality rose at ibrutinib response and fell back toward baseline at progression.

From germline, CDR1 is SGHAT and CDR2 FQNNGV. V was clipped by 5 bases and J by 4 bases, with 9 bases between them. The length of the CDR3 is 13 residues. The assay was immunoSEQ multiplex PCR, and TCRdb's table has in-frame clones only and misses some. The table lists some 200,000 clones, approximately 72% of them singletons. Turning to this clone: Its antigen remains unidentified.

Genomic DNA for TCR beta libraries, 1.5 to 2 micrograms, came from cryopreserved PBMCs. This TCR was recovered from a human donor with chronic lymphocytic leukemia. The source material was PBMCs, sampled after 24 months of ibrutinib treatment. This rearrangement joins TRBV11-2 to TRBJ1-3; D gene uncertain. DNA for the CDR3: TGTGCCAGCAGCCTCTACACCGGAAACACCATATATTTT. It specifies CASSLYTGNTIYF.